Shown below are 12 T cell receptor beta chains from a single sample sequenced in a study of post-analysis software for immune sequencing data. cDNA libraries of TCR beta carried unique molecular identifiers. In TCRdb, the PCR reads were re-called with MiXCR into one record per CDR3 protein. The table lists about 770,000 distinct CDR3 sequences, 46% of them singletons, with 4.9% in the top ten. These receptors' antigens are unknown. Broader study findings: In patients, about 5 TRBV segments were more frequent than in controls, with TRBV5-6, TRBV5-1 and TRBV20-1 among them.

The sample consisted of blood. The receptor source for this set is a girl aged 5-17 years with multiple sclerosis.

This clonotype was recorded only once. The junction does not match germline at one end; this may be a read error. CDR3 sequence: CASRPDRMGPYEHYF. The CDR3 DNA reads TGTGCCAGCAGACCAGACAGGATGGGACCCTACGAGCACTACTTC. The gene calls are TRBV7-9 and TRBJ2-7; TRBD1 is a possible D gene (6 bases). The CDR3 has 15 amino acids. CDR1 is SEHNR, CDR2 FQNEAQ, per germline (reference sequence). The variable domain in full, completed from reference TRBV7-9 and TRBJ2-7, reads DTGVSQNPRHKITKRGQNVTFRCDPISEHNRLYWYRQTLGQGPEFLTYFQNEAQLEKSRLLSDRFSAERPKGSFSTLEIQRTEQGDSAMYLCASRPDRMGPYEHYFGPGTRLTVT.

CDR3 sequence (DNA): TGTGCCATCAGTGAGTTGGGGGGACGCGGTGATCAGCCCCAGCATTTT. As protein: CAISELGGRGDQPQHF. V gene TRBV10-3 combines with J gene TRBJ1-5; D may be TRBD1 (5 bases). The V gene's germline CDR1 is ENHRY and CDR2 SYGVKD. Trimming removed 1 base at V and 5 bases at J, with 15 bases between. This CDR3 is 16 amino acids long.

The sample holds a few counts of this clonotype. The genes are TRBV20-1 and TRBJ2-7; D might be TRBD1 or TRBD2, each matching 5 bases. The length of the CDR3 is 15 residues. Germline V CDR1 and CDR2: DFQATT, SNEGSKA (reference sequence). Trimming shortened V by 4 bases and J by 2 bases, and 18 bases separated the two germline ends. For the CDR3, the DNA is TGCAGTGCTAAGGACCGGGACCGCGGCCCCTACGAGCAGTACTTC. Translating gives CSAKDRDRGPYEQYF.

This clonotype was observed a handful of times. The chain carries TRBV5-5 and TRBJ1-1; D is undetermined. CDR1 and CDR2 from the germline V gene are SGHKS and YYEKEE (reference sequence). With 4 bases removed from V and 3 bases from J, the gap between germline ends came to 13 bases. This CDR3 is 14 amino acids long. The CDR3, as DNA: TGTGCCAGCAGCCAGGTCCCCGGGGACACTGAAGCTTTCTTT. Translation: CASSQVPGDTEAFF.

This clonotype was seen only a few times. The rearrangement joins TRBV12-3 or TRBV12-4 to TRBJ2-4; a weak D match, TRBD2 (5 bases). CDR3 length: 14 amino acids. V dropped 6 bases and J dropped 8 bases, with 17 bases sitting between them. CDR3 protein: CASRENPDLHIQYF. As DNA, the CDR3 is TGTGCCAGCAGGGAAAATCCGGACTTGCACATTCAGTACTTC.

The chain is built from TRBV12-3 or TRBV12-4 and TRBJ2-1; 10 bases are a match to TRBD2. With V trimmed by 5 bases and J by 8 bases, 9 bases remained unmatched. The CDR3 covers 15 residues. The CDR3 sequence: CASSPGLAVYDEQFF. The CDR3 DNA is TGTGCCAGCAGTCCCGGACTAGCGGTATATGATGAGCAGTTCTTC.

CDR3 coding DNA: TGTGCCAGCAGCAGATTCCCCCGGGACTGCTCCTACGAGCAGTACTTC. Protein: CASSRFPRDCSYEQYF. This rearrangement joins TRBV21-1 to TRBJ2-7; the D segment call TRBD2 is taken from the table without a DNA check. TRBV21-1 is annotated as a pseudogene. The CDR3 covers 16 residues.

The gene calls are TRBV6-6 and TRBJ2-7, with D possibly TRBD2 on 5 matching bases. V gave up 0 bases and J gave up 2 bases, with 14 bases separating them. The germline CDR1 and CDR2 sequences are MNHNY and SVGAGI (reference sequence). The CDR3 loop spans 16 amino acids. The CDR3 bases are TGTGCCAGCAGTTACTCGTTCAGCGGAAAAACCTACGAGCAGTACTTC. It encodes CASSYSFSGKTYEQYF.

There are a few counts of this clonotype. V gene TRBV12-3 or TRBV12-4 combines with J gene TRBJ1-4; perhaps TRBD1 as D (6 bases). V lost 5 bases, J lost 6 bases, and 13 bases lay in between. The CDR3 length is 14 residues. The CDR3 bases are TGTGCCAGCAGTCCCGGGGGGCCAGATGAAAAACTGTTTTTT. Protein product: CASSPGGPDEKLFF.

This rearrangement joins TRBV7-2 to TRBJ2-1; 10 positions match TRBD2. J lost 4 bases, V lost 4 bases, and 7 bases had no gene match. This CDR3 is 16 amino acids long. Germline loops: CDR1 SGHTA, CDR2 FQGNSA. This chain's CDR3 is CASSSRLAGPYNEQFF. In DNA form, the CDR3 reads TGTGCCAGCAGCTCCCGACTAGCGGGCCCATACAATGAGCAGTTCTTC. Using reference TRBV7-2 and TRBJ2-1 for the parts outside the CDR3, the full variable domain is GAGVSQSPSNKVTEKGKDVELRCDPISGHTALYWYRQSLGQGLEFLIYFQGNSAPDKSGLPSDRFSAERTGGSVSTLTIQRTQQEDSAVYLCASSSRLAGPYNEQFFGPGTRLTVL.

The V and J genes are TRBV2 and TRBJ1-2, with D hard to call. From germline, CDR1 is SNHLY and CDR2 FYNNEI. The CDR3 is made up of 11 amino acids. The ends were cut back, 9 bases at V and 9 bases at J, with 14 bases in the middle. The CDR3 is CARSRTDSYTF. The CDR3 bases are TGTGCCAGATCGAGGACGGATAGCTACACCTTC.

In its sample, this clonotype was seen many times. This chain uses TRBV27 with TRBJ2-1, with a possible D match to TRBD1 (6 bases). Germline CDR1 and CDR2: MNHEY and SMNVEV (reference sequence). Trimming left V 6 bases short and J 7 bases short, with 7 bases between. This CDR3 region has 11 residues. The CDR3 loop is CASSRGNEQFF. As DNA, the CDR3 is TGTGCCAGCAGCAGGGGTAATGAGCAGTTCTTC.